Each of the 5 T cell receptor beta chains below was sequenced from the same sample in a study of cytomegalovirus exposure and HLA in healthy donors. Primers for the PCR totalled 60 Vbeta and 13 Jbeta. TCRdb's copy holds only in-frame clones and misses some; the assay was immunoSEQ multiplex PCR. Recorded for this sample: 70,000 to 100,000 clones. Sequences were obtained from PBMCs. These receptors all come from a girl aged 5-17 years in good health and CMV-seropositive.

The rearrangement uses TRBV5-4 and TRBJ1-6, with 12 bases fitting TRBD1. The CDR3 totals 14 residues. V lost 4 bases to trimming and J lost 17 bases; unmatched junction nucleotides: 10. The germline V gene has CDR1 SGHNT and CDR2 YYREEE (reference sequence). The CDR3 reads CASSPGQGAVPFHF. In DNA form, the CDR3 reads TGTGCCAGCAGCCCGGGACAGGGGGCCGTCCCCTTCCACTTT.

About this clone: The sample contains more than one DNA sequence encoding this CDR3. The chain joins TRBV5-6 to TRBJ1-1; 8 bases map to TRBD1. Germline V gene sequence: CDR1 SGHDT, CDR2 YYEEEE. Trimming took 4 bases from V and 1 from J; bases not matched to a gene: 3. This CDR3 is 14 amino acids long. In DNA form, the CDR3 reads TGTGCCAGCAGCAGAGGGACAGGGAACACTGAAGCTTTCTTT. It yields the protein CASSRGTGNTEAFF.

J is TRBJ1-1 and V is TRBV4-3; D gene ambiguous. CDR3 length: 13 amino acids. Germline V gives CDR1 LGHNA, CDR2 YSLEER. V dropped 2 bases and J dropped 8 bases, with 12 bases sitting between them. CDR3 DNA sequence: TGCGCCAGCAGCCAACTGTTGGGAGACGAAGCTTTCTTT. Protein sequence: CASSQLLGDEAFF.

The V and J genes are TRBV6-5 and TRBJ1-2; 7 nucleotides line up with TRBD1. With V trimmed by 8 bases and J by 5 bases, 5 bases remained unmatched. Germline CDR1 reads MNHEY; CDR2 reads SVGAGI. The CDR3 has 12 residues. The CDR3 sequence is CASHGTEYGYTF. The DNA of the CDR3 is TGTGCCAGCCACGGGACAGAGTATGGCTACACCTTC.

The chain links TRBV4-2 to TRBJ1-1, with unresolved D. The CDR3 extends over 14 amino acids. Between the trimmed V and J ends, which lost 1 base and 1 base, there was a span of 7 bases. Germline loops: CDR1 LGHNA, CDR2 YNFKEQ. CDR3 bases: TGTGCCAGCAGCCAAGCTCAGAAGAACACTGAAGCTTTCTTT. As protein: CASSQAQKNTEAFF.